The following is a T cell receptor (beta chain) sequence with its context. Original analysis: Amplification with reference gene primers provided the estimates of nucleated cell counts. Method: immunoSEQ multiplex PCR; TCRdb's copy keeps in-frame clones and lacks some. V and J calls and clone size are as listed in that table; D and trimming were resolved from the DNA. The repertoire consists of some 170,000 clones, with about three quarters occurring once and the leading ten covering roughly 7.5%. This entry belongs to a study of blood T cell repertoires in COVID-19. About the study: Acute-phase and convalescent COVID-19 samples originated in the United States, Italy and Spain.

CDR3 size: 12 residues. Germline V lookup: CDR1 LGHDT, CDR2 YNNKEL (reference sequence). V was trimmed by 0 bases and J by 13 bases, leaving 12 bases between them. Sequencing was carried out using peripheral blood. The chain uses TRBV3-1 (or the pseudogene TRBV3-2) and TRBJ1-2; D might be TRBD1 (6 bases). The sequence derives from a man between 60 and 75 years old with acute or convalescent COVID-19. The DNA of the CDR3 is TGTGCCAGCAGCCAAGACGACAGGACCTCCACCTTC. Its protein product is CASSQDDRTSTF.